Presented here are 2 T cell receptor beta chains from one specimen sequenced in a study of vaccination effects on CD4 cells after COVID-19. What these receptors recognize is not known. The culture ran for about 11 days, and then CD4+ T cells were isolated. Repertoires were generated with immunoSEQ multiplex PCR, while TCRdb's copy carries only in-frame clones and drops some. The sample contains roughly 30,000 clones, about 70% of which appear only once. Sequencing used CD4+ T cells from PBMCs cultured without peptide, obtained before COVID-19 vaccination. These receptors were taken from a human donor who received a COVID-19 vaccine.

This chain uses TRBV4-1 with TRBJ1-2; D not certain. V dropped 0 bases and J dropped 7 bases, with 6 bases sitting between them. The CDR3 runs to 12 residues. Germline-derived CDR1 and CDR2 are MGHRA and YSYEKL. CDR3 sequence (DNA): TGCGCCAGCAGCCAAGACTATGGTGGCTACACCTTC. Amino acids: CASSQDYGGYTF.

This clone has only a few counts. The genes are TRBV3-1 (or the pseudogene TRBV3-2) and TRBJ2-7, with 9 bases fitting TRBD2. CDR1 and CDR2 from the germline V gene are LGHDT and YNNKEL (reference sequence). The V and J ends lost 6 bases and 2 bases, in that order; junction bases with no gene match: 5. The CDR3 runs to 14 residues. CDR3 nucleotide sequence: TGTGCCAGCAGTAAAGCGGGGGGACCCTACGAGCAGTACTTC. Its translation is CASSKAGGPYEQYF.